Listed below are T cell receptor beta chains from one sample, sequenced in a study of T cell responses to AZD1222 COVID-19 vaccine. The table came from immunoSEQ multiplex PCR; TCRdb's copy has only in-frame clones and leaves some out. The data show roughly 170,000 clones, with roughly 87% seen just once and about 3% held by the top ten. The starting material was peripheral blood, obtained on day 0 of AZD1222 vaccination. These receptor sequences come from an adult in good health. Each CDR3 is given with its conserved first and last residue. The D gene is left open where the match is weak. Clone size appears in some rows only: once, few, many, or a class for an expanded clone.

NA	NA	TRBV25-1	TRBJ1-4	CASSVGGTNEKLFF	TGTGCCAGCAGTGTCGGCGGAACTAATGAAAAACTGTTTTTT
TRBD1	NA	TRBV6-5	TRBJ2-3	CASSYRTGGITDTQYF	TGTGCCAGCAGTTACCGGACAGGGGGCATCACAGATACGCAGTATTTT
NA	NA	TRBV11-2	TRBJ2-7	CASSPDSPSYEQYF	TGTGCCAGCAGCCCGGACTCCCCTTCCTACGAGCAGTACTTC
TRBD1	NA	TRBV7-2	TRBJ2-1	CASSLADPRQGAGNEQFF	TGTGCCAGCAGCTTAGCCGACCCCCGACAGGGGGCAGGTAATGAGCAGTTCTTC
NA	NA	TRBV7-6	TRBJ2-2	CASSLDWGYGNTGELFF	TGTGCCAGCAGCTTAGATTGGGGATATGGGAACACCGGGGAGCTGTTTTTT
NA	NA	TRBV12-3/TRBV12-4	TRBJ1-5	CASSLVGQPQHF	TGTGCCAGCAGTTTAGTAGGCCAGCCCCAGCATTTT
NA	NA	TRBV12-5	TRBJ2-5	CASGIPRGQETQYF	TGTGCTAGTGGTATTCCACGAGGTCAGGAGACCCAGTACTTC
TRBD1	NA	TRBV28	TRBJ2-2	CASSPQGVNTGELFF	TGTGCCAGCAGTCCTCAGGGGGTGAACACCGGGGAGCTGTTTTTT
NA	NA	TRBV5-1	TRBJ2-5	CASSRSQETQYF	TGCGCCAGCAGTCGTTCCCAAGAGACCCAGTACTTC
NA	NA	TRBV5-1	TRBJ1-1	CASSLAPPSSLEAFF	TGCGCCAGCAGCTTGGCGCCTCCATCCTCCCTAGAGGCTTTCTTT
TRBD1	NA	TRBV11-3	TRBJ1-1	CASSLTGEGTEAFF	TGTGCCAGCAGCTTGACAGGGGAGGGCACTGAAGCTTTCTTT
NA	NA	TRBV12-5	TRBJ1-1	CASGLGQTEAFF	TGTGCTAGTGGTTTGGGACAGACTGAAGCTTTCTTT
NA	NA	TRBV27	TRBJ2-3	CASSSERPTDTQYF	TGTGCCAGCAGTTCCGAAAGGCCCACAGATACGCAGTATTTT
TRBD2	NA	TRBV4-2	TRBJ2-1	CASSQDLASGAYNEQFF	TGTGCCAGCAGCCAAGATCTGGCTAGCGGAGCCTACAATGAGCAGTTCTTC
NA	NA	TRBV12-5	TRBJ1-1	CASGFSGHTEAFF	TGTGCTAGTGGTTTTTCAGGGCACACTGAAGCTTTCTTT
NA	NA	TRBV27	TRBJ1-1	CASSLRPVNTEAFF	TGTGCCAGCAGTTTAAGGCCGGTGAACACTGAAGCTTTCTTT
NA	NA	TRBV6-5	TRBJ1-2	CASRKGFGYTF	TGTGCCAGCAGGAAGGGCTTCGGCTACACCTTC
TRBD2	NA	TRBV6-5	TRBJ2-2	CASSSAGAGDTGELFF	TGTGCCAGCAGTTCCGCTGGGGCGGGGGACACCGGGGAGCTGTTTTTT
TRBD1	NA	TRBV25-1	TRBJ1-5	CASAGGSNQPQHF	TGTGCCAGCGCAGGGGGGAGCAATCAGCCCCAGCATTTT
NA	NA	TRBV19	TRBJ1-4	CASRGTLTNEKLFF	TGTGCCAGTAGGGGGACATTAACTAATGAAAAACTGTTTTTT
TRBD2	once	TRBV5-4	TRBJ2-7	CASSLWGGTYEQYF	TGTGCCAGCAGCTTGTGGGGGGGAACCTACGAGCAGTACTTC
TRBD2	NA	TRBV11-3	TRBJ2-1	CASSSPRGLATTYNEQFF	TGTGCCAGCAGCAGCCCCCGCGGACTAGCGACGACCTACAATGAGCAGTTCTTC
NA	NA	TRBV7-2	TRBJ1-1	CASSWTRDTLEAFF	TGTGCCAGCAGCTGGACCCGGGACACGTTGGAAGCTTTCTTT
NA	NA	TRBV12-3/TRBV12-4	TRBJ1-2	CASSPRLGGYTF	TGTGCCAGCAGCCCCAGGCTGGGGGGCTACACCTTC
NA	NA	TRBV2	TRBJ1-2	CASKGQGWTF	TGTGCCAGCAAGGGGCAGGGGTGGACCTTC
TRBD2	NA	TRBV5-1	TRBJ2-5	CASSLVAFGTSGRKTQYF	TGCGCCAGCAGCTTAGTCGCGTTCGGGACTAGCGGGAGAAAGACCCAGTACTTC
NA	NA	TRBV10-1	TRBJ2-2	CASRAVNTGELFF	TGCGCCAGCAGGGCGGTGAACACCGGGGAGCTGTTTTTT
NA	few	TRBV5-1	TRBJ1-6	CASRDYNSPLHF	TGCGCCAGCCGGGACTACAATTCACCCCTCCACTTT
TRBD1	NA	TRBV28	TRBJ1-4	CASSSAGTGGEKLFF	TGTGCCAGCAGTTCCGCCGGGACAGGGGGCGAAAAACTGTTTTTT
NA	NA	TRBV7-2	TRBJ2-1	CASSLDSLGGQFF	TGTGCCAGCAGCTTAGATAGTCTAGGAGGGCAGTTCTTC
TRBD2	NA	TRBV7-9	TRBJ2-1	CASSHTGGRAFNEQFF	TGTGCCAGCAGCCACACCGGCGGGAGGGCCTTCAATGAGCAGTTCTTC
NA	NA	TRBV7-8	TRBJ2-1	CASSRDRDGGSDEQFF	TGTGCCAGCAGCCGAGATCGGGACGGCGGATCTGATGAGCAGTTCTTC
NA	NA	TRBV2	TRBJ1-5	CASRANLNQPQHF	TGTGCCAGCAGAGCTAACCTCAATCAGCCCCAGCATTTT
NA	NA	TRBV18	TRBJ2-5	CASSPSRYIQETQYF	TGTGCCAGCTCACCTAGCCGCTATATACAAGAGACCCAGTACTTC
TRBD2	NA	TRBV19	TRBJ2-1	CASSKTSGSYNEQFF	TGTGCCAGTAGTAAAACTAGCGGATCATACAATGAGCAGTTCTTC
TRBD2	NA	TRBV2	TRBJ2-7	CASTRLAVEQYF	TGTGCCAGCACTAGACTAGCGGTGGAGCAGTACTTC
TRBD2	once	TRBV2	TRBJ2-3	CASRPRLAGRGDTQYF	TGTGCCAGCAGGCCACGATTAGCGGGGCGGGGAGATACGCAGTATTTT
TRBD2	once	TRBV4-1	TRBJ2-7	CASSQVGDSGSSYEQYF	TGCGCCAGCAGCCAAGTTGGGGATAGCGGGAGCTCCTACGAGCAGTACTTC
TRBD1	NA	TRBV27	TRBJ1-1	CASSKTGENTEAFF	TGTGCCAGCAGTAAGACAGGGGAGAACACTGAAGCTTTCTTT
NA	NA	TRBV29-1	TRBJ1-1	CSVEGTRTEAFF	TGCAGCGTTGAAGGCACGAGGACTGAAGCTTTCTTT
NA	NA	TRBV2	TRBJ2-7	CASGRGDYEQYF	TGTGCCAGCGGCAGGGGCGACTACGAGCAGTACTTC
NA	NA	TRBV28	TRBJ2-7	CASSGIYEQYF	TGTGCCAGCAGTGGGATCTACGAGCAGTACTTC
NA	NA	TRBV6-5	TRBJ2-1	CASRPTTRQTEQFF	TGTGCCAGCAGACCGACGACAAGGCAGACGGAGCAGTTCTTC
NA	NA	TRBV7-6	TRBJ2-3	CASSSRWRGDGDTQYF	TGTGCCAGCAGCTCCCGTTGGAGGGGGGATGGAGATACGCAGTATTTT
NA	NA	TRBV2	TRBJ1-3	CASSDSIESTIYF	TGTGCCAGCAGTGATTCCATTGAGTCCACCATATATTTT
NA	few	TRBV29-1	TRBJ1-2	CSVVGDNGYTF	TGCAGCGTTGTGGGGGATAATGGCTACACCTTC
NA	NA	TRBV5-1	TRBJ1-2	CASSLAGYYGYTF	TGCGCCAGCAGCTTGGCGGGTTACTATGGCTACACCTTC
TRBD1	NA	TRBV5-1	TRBJ2-7	CASSHLGQGALYEQYF	TGCGCCAGCAGCCACCTGGGACAGGGGGCGTTGTACGAGCAGTACTTC
NA	NA	TRBV10-3	TRBJ1-1	CAISAGVTEAFF	TGTGCCATCAGCGCAGGGGTCACTGAAGCTTTCTTT